The sequence of this T cell receptor (beta chain) was determined in a study of T-cell memory formation after mild COVID-19. This clonotype was seen only a few times. Trimming removed 1 base at V and 1 base at J, with 8 bases between. The CDR3 is made up of 15 amino acids. Germline CDR1 and CDR2: MGHRA and YSYEKL. From 5'RACE with constant-segment primers came TCR alpha and TCR beta cDNA libraries that carried sample barcodes and UMIs. TCRdb recomputed calls from the 5' RACE reads with MiXCR, one row per CDR3 protein. The table lists fewer than 450,000 distinct CDR3 sequences, roughly 24% of them singletons, with 8.5% to 9% in the top ten.

The V and J genes are TRBV4-1 and TRBJ1-5; D not resolved. Sequencing input: PBMCs or a T cell subset sorted from them (not recorded which). The source of this sequence is an adult woman who had mild COVID-19 (a few samples of this study predate the infection). Cell type and time point are not known. The CDR3 protein is CASSQGGTSNQPQHF. CDR3 DNA: TGCGCCAGCAGCCAAGGGGGAACGAGCAATCAGCCCCAGCATTTT.